By sample share, the clone carrying this T cell receptor beta chain is medium-sized. What it binds is not known. Cells sorted as Tregs were CD4+, CD25+ and CD127-/low. Regarding the study as a whole: Tumor Tregs overlapped most with tumor, then blood, naive CD4+ cells.

Germline V CDR1 and CDR2: SQVTM, ANQGSEA. The V and J ends lost 6 bases and 4 bases respectively, with 11 bases between them. The CDR3 has 12 amino acids. Semi-nested PCR with Nested Universal Primer A followed constant-region reverse priming of full-length variable regions. TCRdb re-called the 5' RACE reads through MiXCR, storing one row per CDR3 protein. The sample holds about 57,000 distinct CDR3 sequences, approximately 26% seen once. Sequenced: tumor-infiltrating Tregs sorted from the breast tumor. The chain recombines TRBV29-1 with TRBJ2-3, with unresolved D. This clonotype was sampled from a female donor with breast cancer. In nucleotides, the CDR3 is TGCAGCGTGCTGAGCTCGGCAGATACGCAGTATTTT. Its translation: CSVLSSADTQYF.